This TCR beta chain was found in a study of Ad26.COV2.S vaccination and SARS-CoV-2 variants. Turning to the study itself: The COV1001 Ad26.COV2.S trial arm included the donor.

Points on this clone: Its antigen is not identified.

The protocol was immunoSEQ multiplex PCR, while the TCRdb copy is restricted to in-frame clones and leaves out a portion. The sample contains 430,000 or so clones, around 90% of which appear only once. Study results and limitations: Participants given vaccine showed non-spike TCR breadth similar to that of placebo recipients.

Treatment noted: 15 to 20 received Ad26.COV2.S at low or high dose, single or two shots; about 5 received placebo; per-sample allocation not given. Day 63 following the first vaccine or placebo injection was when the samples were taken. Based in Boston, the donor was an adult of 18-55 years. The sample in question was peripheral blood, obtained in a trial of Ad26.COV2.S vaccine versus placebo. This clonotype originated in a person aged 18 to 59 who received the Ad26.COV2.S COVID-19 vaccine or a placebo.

The CDR3 region is CASSPGQNTGELFF. CDR3 sequence (DNA): TGCGCCAGCAGCCCGGGACAAAACACCGGGGAGCTGTTTTTT. V is TRBV5-1 and J is TRBJ2-2; D is possibly TRBD1 (6 bases). Germline V gives CDR1 SGHRS, CDR2 YFSETQ. The V gene lost 4 bases and the J gene lost 2 bases, with 9 bases spanning the gap. CDR3 length: 14 amino acids. Based on the CDR3 plus reference TRBV5-1 and TRBJ2-2, the full variable domain is KAGVTQTPRYLIKTRGQQVTLSCSPISGHRSVSWYQQTPGQGLQFLFEYFSETQRNKGNFPGRFSGRQFSNSRSEMNVSTLELGDSALYLCASSPGQNTGELFFGEGSRLTVL.